Below, 8 T cell receptor beta chains from the same sample are listed, as sequenced in a study of blood T cell repertoires in COVID-19 (dated by TCRdb to about 2020). The library came from the immunoSEQ multiplex PCR assay. TCRdb took over this immuneACCESS table, retaining in-frame rearrangements with V and J assigned. Such tables are incomplete; in checked studies, under half of the missing clones stem from an unresolved V gene, and the remainder is unexplained. The sample profile shows approximately 210,000 clones; roughly four fifths of them were found once. The ten largest clones capture about 15% of the sample. The material sequenced was PBMCs or T cells enriched from blood (not recorded which). The source of these receptors is a middle-aged man who had recovered from COVID-19.

The rearrangement uses TRBV3-1 (or the pseudogene TRBV3-2) and TRBJ2-2, with D perhaps TRBD2 (5 bases). V was pared by 0 bases and J by 5 bases, with 7 bases between. Germline V gene data show CDR1 as LGHDT and CDR2 as YNNKEL (reference sequence). The CDR3 covers 14 residues. In DNA, the CDR3 is TGTGCCAGCAGCCAAGATGCGGGTACCGGGGAGCTGTTTTTT. Translated: CASSQDAGTGELFF.

This clone was recorded many times. The rearrangement links TRBV10-3 to TRBJ1-3, with D unclear. Looked up from germline, CDR1 is ENHRY and CDR2 is SYGVKD. Trimming removed 0 bases at V and 3 bases at J, with 9 bases between. The CDR3 sequence is 15 residues long. The chain's CDR3 is CAISESGGYGNTIYF. CDR3 nucleotides: TGTGCCATCAGTGAGTCAGGAGGGTATGGAAACACCATATATTTT.

The CDR3 DNA reads TGTGCCATCAAGGAGGGAGGGGGTCCTGAAGCTTTCTTT. Protein: CAIKEGGGPEAFF. J is TRBJ1-1 and V is TRBV10-3; perhaps TRBD1 as D (6 bases). The CDR3 spans 13 residues. Trimming took 7 bases from V and 6 from J, leaving 15 bases between them. Germline values: CDR1 ENHRY, CDR2 SYGVKD.

The rearrangement links TRBV9 to TRBJ2-7, with 7 bases identical to TRBD2. Germline CDR1 is SGDLS and CDR2 is YYNGEE. The CDR3 runs to 15 residues. V trimming: 1 base; J trimming: 3 bases; junction bases outside the gene matches: 7. CDR3 DNA: TGTGCCAGCAGCGTAAGGTCGGGAGGAAGCTACGAGCAGTACTTC. Protein product: CASSVRSGGSYEQYF. The full variable domain, completed using reference TRBV9 and TRBJ2-7, is DSGVTQTPKHLITATGQRVTLRCSPRSGDLSVYWYQQSLDQGLQFLIQYYNGEERAKGNILERFSAQQFPDLHSELNLSSLELGDSALYFCASSVRSGGSYEQYFGPGTRLTVT.

A single count supports this clone. The chain has TRBV10-3 and TRBJ2-7; 7 bases align to TRBD2. Losses at the gene ends were 11 bases for V and 6 bases for J; bases not matched to a gene: 13. Germline CDR1 reads ENHRY; CDR2 reads SYGVKD. The CDR3 has 13 amino acids. CDR3: CALLASGGGEQYF. The CDR3 DNA reads TGTGCCCTCCTAGCCTCAGGCGGGGGCGAGCAGTACTTC.

In DNA form, the CDR3 reads TGTGCCAGCAGCTTTCTGCTAGAAGAGACCCAGTACTTC. Translation: CASSFLLEETQYF. The J gene is TRBJ2-5, the V gene TRBV7-6; no definite D call. The CDR3 is 13 residues long. V lost 3 bases to trimming and J lost 3 bases, with 8 bases between them. Looked up from germline, CDR1 is SGHVS and CDR2 is FNYEAQ.

The chain employs TRBV27 and TRBJ1-6; 9 nucleotides line up with TRBD1. Germline CDR1 reads MNHEY; CDR2 reads SMNVEV (reference sequence). The CDR3 sequence is 15 residues long. After removal of 4 bases from V and 7 bases from J, the junction contained 5 bases not matched to a gene. The CDR3 protein is CASSWDRVGNSPLHF. The CDR3 nucleotides read TGTGCCAGCAGTTGGGACAGGGTAGGGAATTCACCCCTCCACTTT.

The chain joins TRBV27 to TRBJ2-1, with D maybe TRBD1 (5 bases). The germline V gene encodes CDR1 MNHEY and CDR2 SMNVEV (reference sequence). The CDR3 runs 16 residues. The germline V and J ends were trimmed by 7 bases and 3 bases, with 19 bases remaining between them. The chain's CDR3 is CASTPFIGAGYNEQFF. In nucleotides, the CDR3 is TGTGCCAGCACCCCCTTTATAGGGGCAGGCTACAATGAGCAGTTCTTC.